One sample yielded the 24 T cell receptor beta chains listed below, sequenced in a study of beta chain features in type 1 diabetes. General study results and limits: A moderate, significant TCRB CDR3 shortening appeared in type 1 diabetes across four CD4+ subsets.

What was sequenced were expressed TCRB transcripts, since all of the isolated RNA had been reverse transcribed. Method: immunoSEQ multiplex PCR; TCRdb's copy keeps in-frame clones and lacks some. The data contain 200,000 to 250,000 clones, approximately 16% of them seen just once; the ten biggest clones take up approximately 0.086%. These receptors' antigens are unknown. The sequencing sample was made of naive CD4+ T cells from blood. The origin of the receptors is a man aged 30-40 years with type 1 diabetes.

This clone was seen once. J is TRBJ2-5 and V is TRBV18; D perhaps matches TRBD2 (5 bases). V gave up 7 bases and J gave up 5 bases, with 20 bases separating them. Germline CDR1 and CDR2: KGHSH and LQKENI. CDR3 length equals 15 residues. DNA for the CDR3: TGTGCCAGCTACCGGGATGTACCAGCCGGGGAGACCCAGTACTTC. It specifies CASYRDVPAGETQYF.

The V call is TRBV29-1, the J call TRBJ2-1; 7 bases match TRBD1. Germline V gene data show CDR1 as SQVTM and CDR2 as ANQGSEA. The CDR3 runs to 11 residues. This CDR3 reads CAPARGNEQFF. CDR3 coding DNA: TGCGCACCCGCCAGGGGGAATGAGCAGTTCTTC.

The CDR3 nucleotides read TGTGCCAGCAGCGTCTGGCAGGGGGCTATCGCACGAGGTACGCAGTATTTT. It translates to CASSVWQGAIARGTQYF. The rearrangement uses TRBV9 and TRBJ2-3; 8 nucleotides line up with TRBD1. Germline CDR1 reads SGDLS; CDR2 reads YYNGEE. The CDR3 runs to 17 residues. The J segment lost 8 bases and the V segment lost 2 bases, leaving 16 bases of the junction unmatched.

The genes are TRBV28 and TRBJ2-3; D is tentatively TRBD1 or TRBD2 (5 bases each). Trimming cost V 4 bases and J 6 bases, with 8 bases left between them. The CDR3 has 12 residues. CDR1 and CDR2 from the germline V gene are MDHEN and SYDVKM. CDR3 sequence (DNA): TGTGCCAGCAGTTCCAGGGAGGATACGCAGTATTTT. It translates to CASSSREDTQYF.

V is TRBV18 and J is TRBJ2-6; D remains ambiguous. Trimming cost V 3 bases and J 4 bases, with 4 bases left between them. CDR1 and CDR2 (germline): KGHSH, LQKENI. This CDR3 has 13 residues. For the CDR3, the DNA is TGTGCCAGCTCACCGACAGGGGCCAACGTCCTGACTTTC. Its protein is CASSPTGANVLTF.

Only a few counts were recorded for this clone. This chain uses TRBV11-2 with TRBJ1-2; D is unclear. CDR3 size: 13 residues. Germline V gene sequence: CDR1 SGHAT, CDR2 FQNNGV. V lost 5 bases to trimming and J lost 2 bases, with 9 bases between them. This CDR3 is CASSQGLNYGYTF. The CDR3 bases are TGTGCCAGCAGCCAAGGACTCAACTATGGCTACACCTTC.

The rearrangement links TRBV9 to TRBJ2-7, with D unclear. Per germline, CDR1 SGDLS and CDR2 YYNGEE. Trimming removed 0 bases from V and 5 bases from J, with 12 bases in between. This CDR3 region has 14 residues. CDR3 nucleotides: TGTGCCAGCAGCGTAGCGTGGCGACTCGACGAGCAGTACTTC. Its translation is CASSVAWRLDEQYF.

There are a few counts of this clone. The gene calls are TRBV9 and TRBJ2-7; 12 bases are shared with TRBD2. Germline CDR1 and CDR2: SGDLS and YYNGEE. With V trimmed by 5 bases and J by 6 bases, 12 bases remained unmatched. The CDR3 has 16 amino acids. The CDR3 protein is CASSPGASGRATEQYF. The DNA for the CDR3 is TGTGCCAGCAGTCCGGGGGCTAGCGGGAGGGCCACCGAGCAGTACTTC.

The V call is TRBV12-5, the J call TRBJ2-5; D may be TRBD1 (6 bases). Trimming pared 5 bases from V and 1 base from J, leaving 14 bases between. Germline V gives CDR1 LGHNT, CDR2 FRNRAP. The CDR3 has 15 amino acids. CDR3 sequence reads: CASGQTGDPQETQYF. CDR3 DNA: TGTGCTAGTGGTCAGACAGGCGACCCCCAAGAGACCCAGTACTTC.

The sample holds a few counts of this clone. This chain links TRBV7-9 with TRBJ2-1; D remains unclear. The CDR3 spans 13 residues. CDR1 and CDR2 from the germline V gene are SEHNR and FQNEAQ (reference sequence). V lost 4 bases to trimming and J lost 10 bases, with 14 bases between them. CDR3 coding DNA: TGTGCCAGCAGCTCCCGGCCTCCCGTAGAGCAGTTCTTC. It encodes CASSSRPPVEQFF.

This clone was detected only a few times. The chain joins TRBV29-1 to TRBJ2-7; D is undetermined. Trimming took off 2 bases at V and 4 bases at J, with 12 bases between the two ends. The CDR3 is made up of 13 amino acids. The germline CDR1 and CDR2 sequences are SQVTM and ANQGSEA. The CDR3 coding sequence is TGCAGCGTTGAACGGGCAGAGCAATACGAGCAGTACTTC. It codes for CSVERAEQYEQYF.

The chain joins TRBV9 to TRBJ2-1; either TRBD1 or TRBD2 may fit D (7 bases each). The CDR3 spans 15 residues. The ends were cut back, 3 bases at V and 8 bases at J, with 18 bases in the middle. Germline-derived CDR1 and CDR2 are SGDLS and YYNGEE. The CDR3 DNA follows: TGTGCCAGCAGCGCCGCGGGGGTACAGGGGCATGAGCAGTTCTTC. This gives the protein CASSAAGVQGHEQFF.

This clone was counted only a few times. The V call is TRBV20-1, the J call TRBJ2-1; D remains ambiguous. The V and J ends lost 4 bases and 7 bases respectively, with 5 bases between them. The CDR3 runs to 10 residues. CDR1 is DFQATT and CDR2 is SNEGSKA in the germline V gene (reference sequence). The CDR3 sequence: CSANGNEQFF. Here the CDR3 DNA reads TGCAGTGCTAATGGGAATGAGCAGTTCTTC.

This clone has just a few counts. This chain connects TRBV7-9 to TRBJ2-1; D is ambiguous. The length of the CDR3 is 11 residues. V lost 3 bases, J lost 10 bases, and 7 bases lay in between. Germline CDR1 and CDR2: SEHNR and FQNEAQ (reference sequence). The DNA of the CDR3 is TGTGCCAGCAGCTTCGAAATAGAGCAGTTCTTC. The encoded protein is CASSFEIEQFF.

The chain links TRBV7-2 to TRBJ2-2; tentatively, D is TRBD1 or TRBD2 (5 bases each). The CDR3 extends over 15 amino acids. CDR1 is SGHTA, CDR2 FQGNSA, per germline. V gave up 6 bases and J gave up 6 bases, with 17 bases separating them. This CDR3 reads CASSLGTPRAGELFF. The DNA for the CDR3 is TGTGCCAGCAGTCTCGGGACCCCTAGGGCCGGGGAGCTGTTTTTT. Combining the CDR3 with reference TRBV7-2 and TRBJ2-2 gives the whole variable domain GAGVSQSPSNKVTEKGKDVELRCDPISGHTALYWYRQSLGQGLEFLIYFQGNSAPDKSGLPSDRFSAERTGGSVSTLTIQRTQQEDSAVYLCASSLGTPRAGELFFGEGSRLTVL.

The chain is built from TRBV15 and TRBJ2-5, with TRBD2 matching 9 bases. The V gene end was trimmed by 2 bases and the J gene end by 7 bases; junction bases not matched to a gene: 11. The V gene's germline CDR1 is LNHNV and CDR2 YYDKDF (reference sequence). CDR3 length equals 16 residues. CDR3 DNA: TGTGCCACCAGCAGAAGAGCGGGAGGCGTGAGTGGGACCCAGTACTTC. Translated, it gives CATSRRAGGVSGTQYF.

CDR3 loop: CASRPSDREGGYTF. The CDR3 nucleotides read TGTGCCAGCAGACCTTCGGACAGGGAAGGTGGCTACACCTTC. This chain connects TRBV25-1 to TRBJ1-2; 8 nucleotides agree with TRBD1. CDR1 is MGHDK and CDR2 is SYGVNS in the germline V gene. The V segment lost 6 bases and the J segment 7 bases; nucleotides outside the gene matches: 10. The CDR3 runs 14 residues.

This clone occurred a few times. The chain carries TRBV23-1 and TRBJ1-1; D unclear. TRBV23-1 carries the ORF label, with uncertain function. Trimming took 4 bases from V and 5 from J, leaving 8 bases between them. This CDR3 spans 12 amino acids. CDR3 coding DNA: TGCGCCAGCAGTCCCGATTTGACTGAAGCTTTCTTT. Its protein is CASSPDLTEAFF.

This chain joins TRBV25-1 and TRBJ2-7; unclear D gene. The V end lost 6 bases, the J end lost 0 bases, and 6 bases lay between the germline ends. The CDR3 runs 12 residues. Germline V gene lookup returns CDR1 MGHDK and CDR2 SYGVNS. The chain's CDR3 is CASSLVSYEQYF. CDR3 nucleotides: TGTGCCAGCAGCTTGGTCTCCTACGAGCAGTACTTC.

This clone has more than one count but fewer than ten. The genes are TRBV7-2 and TRBJ2-5, with D uncertain. V gave up 4 bases and J gave up 2 bases, with 17 bases separating them. This CDR3 is built from 16 residues. Germline V CDR1 and CDR2: SGHTA, FQGNSA. The CDR3 region has the DNA TGTGCCAGCAGCTCCCGTGGCGGTAGCTCTCAAGAGACCCAGTACTTC. This encodes CASSSRGGSSQETQYF.

This clone was picked up a small number of times. The J gene is TRBJ2-5, the V gene TRBV29-1; D unclear. This CDR3 is 12 amino acids long. V shed 3 bases and J shed 5 bases, with 10 bases lying between them. Looked up from germline, CDR1 is SQVTM and CDR2 is ANQGSEA. Here the CDR3 DNA reads TGCAGCGTTGATTCCTCCGGCGAGACCCAGTACTTC. The encoded protein is CSVDSSGETQYF.

The chain uses TRBV30 and TRBJ2-4; maybe TRBD1 (5 bases). Germline V lookup: CDR1 GTSNPN, CDR2 SVGIG (reference sequence). V was trimmed by 0 bases and J by 2 bases, leaving 8 bases between them. CDR3 length: 14 amino acids. In DNA form, the CDR3 reads TGTGCCTGGAGTGTGCAGGGTTCCAAAAACATTCAGTACTTC. Translated: CAWSVQGSKNIQYF.

To note about this clone: The sample holds other DNA sequences that translate to the same CDR3. The rearrangement uses TRBV29-1 and TRBJ2-3; 9 positions agree with TRBD1. CDR1 is SQVTM, CDR2 ANQGSEA, per germline. Trimming cost V 7 bases and J 1 base; bases outside gene matches: 0. There are 12 residues in the CDR3. The CDR3, as DNA: TGCAGCGGGGACAGGGGCACAGATACGCAGTATTTT. Protein: CSGDRGTDTQYF.

This chain connects TRBV18 to TRBJ2-1; D gene unclear. Germline values: CDR1 KGHSH, CDR2 LQKENI. The CDR3 length is 12 residues. V shed 4 bases and J shed 5 bases, with 6 bases lying between them. In nucleotides, the CDR3 is TGTGCCAGCTCACGAGACGACAATGAGCAGTTCTTC. This translates into CASSRDDNEQFF. Together with reference TRBV18 and TRBJ2-1, the CDR3 gives the full variable domain: NAGVMQNPRHLVRRRGQEARLRCSPMKGHSHVYWYRQLPEEGLKFMVYLQKENIIDESGMPKERFSAEFPKEGPSILRIQQVVRGDSAAYFCASSRDDNEQFFGPGTRLTVL.